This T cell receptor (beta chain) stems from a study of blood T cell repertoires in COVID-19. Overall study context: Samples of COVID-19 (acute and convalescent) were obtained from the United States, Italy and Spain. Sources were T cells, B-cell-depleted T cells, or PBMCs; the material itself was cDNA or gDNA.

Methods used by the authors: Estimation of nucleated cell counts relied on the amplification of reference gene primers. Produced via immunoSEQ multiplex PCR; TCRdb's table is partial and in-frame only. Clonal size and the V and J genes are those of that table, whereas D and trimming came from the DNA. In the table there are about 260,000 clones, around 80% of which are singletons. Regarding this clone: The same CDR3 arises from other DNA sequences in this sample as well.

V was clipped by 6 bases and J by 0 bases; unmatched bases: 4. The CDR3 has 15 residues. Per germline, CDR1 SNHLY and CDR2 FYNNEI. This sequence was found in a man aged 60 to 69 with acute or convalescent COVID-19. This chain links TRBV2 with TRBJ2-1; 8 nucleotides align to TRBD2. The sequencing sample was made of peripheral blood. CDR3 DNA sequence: TGTGCCAGCAGACGGGGGGGGAGCTCCTACAATGAGCAGTTCTTC. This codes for CASRRGGSSYNEQFF.